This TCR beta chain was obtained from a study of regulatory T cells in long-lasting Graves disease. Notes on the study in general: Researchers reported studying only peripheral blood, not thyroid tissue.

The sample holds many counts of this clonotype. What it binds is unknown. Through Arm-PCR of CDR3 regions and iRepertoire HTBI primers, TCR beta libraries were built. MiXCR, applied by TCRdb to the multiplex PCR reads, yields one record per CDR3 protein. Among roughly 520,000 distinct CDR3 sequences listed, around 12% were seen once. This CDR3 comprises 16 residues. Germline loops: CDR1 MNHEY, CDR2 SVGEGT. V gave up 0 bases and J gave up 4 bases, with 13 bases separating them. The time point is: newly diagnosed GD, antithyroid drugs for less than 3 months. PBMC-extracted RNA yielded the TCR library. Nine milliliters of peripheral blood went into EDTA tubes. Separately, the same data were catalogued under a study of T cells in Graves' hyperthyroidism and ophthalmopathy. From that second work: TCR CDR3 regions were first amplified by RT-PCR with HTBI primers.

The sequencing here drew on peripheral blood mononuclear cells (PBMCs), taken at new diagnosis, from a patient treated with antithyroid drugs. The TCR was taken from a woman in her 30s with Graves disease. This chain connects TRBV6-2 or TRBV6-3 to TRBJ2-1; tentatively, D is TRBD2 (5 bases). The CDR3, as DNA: TGTGCCAGCAGTTACTCGGCGGCTAGCCCTTACAATGAGCAGTTCTTC. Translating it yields CASSYSAASPYNEQFF.